This TCR beta chain is drawn from a study of naive and memory T cell subsets. General study results and limits: In CD4 and CD8 cells, diversity dropped from naive through EMRA. Naive and memory repertoire findings lacked a ground truth for validation.

Two oligonucleotides, mixed equimolar, formed the beta constant-region primer covering TRBC1 and TRBC2. Ligation attached a single-stranded oligonucleotide with a 12-nucleotide UMI and the SP2 primer to the cDNA 3' end. TCRdb re-called the UMI-ligation and nested PCR reads through MiXCR, storing one row per CDR3 protein. The sample lists around 160,000 distinct CDR3 sequences; about 18% were seen once. This clonotype was seen a handful of times. The target antigen is unknown. Germline CDR1 is SGHRS and CDR2 is YFSETQ. The CDR3 covers 16 residues. Trimming removed 0 bases from V and 7 bases from J; junction bases left unmatched: 7.

This TCR came from a human donor in good health. The chain is built from TRBV5-1 and TRBJ2-4; 10 positions match TRBD1. Sequenced material: naive CD4+ T cells from blood. The CDR3 protein is CASSLETGGAFNIQYF. The CDR3 nucleotides are TGCGCCAGCAGCTTGGAGACAGGGGGCGCTTTTAACATTCAGTACTTC.